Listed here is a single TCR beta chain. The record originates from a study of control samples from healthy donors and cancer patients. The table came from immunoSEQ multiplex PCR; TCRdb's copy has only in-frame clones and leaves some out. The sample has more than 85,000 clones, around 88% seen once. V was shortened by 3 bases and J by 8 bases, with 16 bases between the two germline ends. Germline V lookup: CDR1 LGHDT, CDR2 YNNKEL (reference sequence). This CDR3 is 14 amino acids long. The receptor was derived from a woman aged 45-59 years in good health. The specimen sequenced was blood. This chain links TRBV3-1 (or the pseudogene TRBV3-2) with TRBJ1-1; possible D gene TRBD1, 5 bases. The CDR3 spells CASSQAGKRDEAFF. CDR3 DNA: TGTGCCAGCAGCCAGGCCGGGAAAAGGGACGAAGCTTTCTTT.